This T cell receptor beta chain came from a study of shared clonotypes between healthy human individuals. Notes on the study in general: Non-shared clonotypes showed lower generation probabilities than clonotypes common to all four donors. What rarefaction showed was incomplete sorted-subset sequencing despite large depth. Several donors shared approximately 5% of their naive CD4 clonotypes.

Germline lookup yields CDR1 SGDLS and CDR2 YYNGEE. V dropped 3 bases and J dropped 5; count of bases not matched to a gene: 5. CDR3 length: 16 amino acids. TCRdb's table, derived via immunoSEQ multiplex PCR, lists solely in-frame clones and lacks some. The sample consists of about 1.1 million clones, about four fifths of them appearing once. As regards this clone: Its specificity is not known. Different DNA sequences within this sample yield the same CDR3.

The sequencing input was memory CD4+ T cells from PBMCs. The subset was: CD45RA-negative fraction. The chain uses TRBV9 and TRBJ2-5; 15 bases are shared with TRBD2. The source is a young man in good health. Some clones in this sample may be carry-over from other donors' samples. In DNA, the CDR3 is TGTGCCAGCAGCGGGACTAGCGGGAGGGCCGGCGAGACCCAGTACTTC. Translation gives CASSGTSGRAGETQYF.